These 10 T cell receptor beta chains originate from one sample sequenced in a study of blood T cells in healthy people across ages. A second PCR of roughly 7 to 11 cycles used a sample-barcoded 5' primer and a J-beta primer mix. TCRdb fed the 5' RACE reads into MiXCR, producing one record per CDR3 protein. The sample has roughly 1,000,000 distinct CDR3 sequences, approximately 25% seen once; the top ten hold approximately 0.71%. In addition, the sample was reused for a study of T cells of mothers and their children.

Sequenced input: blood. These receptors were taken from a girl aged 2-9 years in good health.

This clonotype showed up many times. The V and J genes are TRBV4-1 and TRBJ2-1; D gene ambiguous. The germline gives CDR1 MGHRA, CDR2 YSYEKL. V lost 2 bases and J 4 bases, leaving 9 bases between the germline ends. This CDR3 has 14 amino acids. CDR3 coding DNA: TGCGCCAGCAGCCAAACGACCAGTTACAATGAGCAGTTCTTC. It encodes CASSQTTSYNEQFF.

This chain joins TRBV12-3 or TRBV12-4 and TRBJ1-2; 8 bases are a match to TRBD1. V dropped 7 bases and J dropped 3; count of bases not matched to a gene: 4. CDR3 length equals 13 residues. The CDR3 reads CASTMTGDYGYTF. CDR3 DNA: TGTGCCAGCACTATGACAGGGGACTATGGCTACACCTTC.

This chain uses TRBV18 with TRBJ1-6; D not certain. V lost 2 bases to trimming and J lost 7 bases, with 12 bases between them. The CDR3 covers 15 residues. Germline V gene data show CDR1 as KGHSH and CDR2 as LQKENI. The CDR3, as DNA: TGTGCCAGCTCACCATCTGGGTCCATAAATTCACCCCTCCACTTT. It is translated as CASSPSGSINSPLHF.

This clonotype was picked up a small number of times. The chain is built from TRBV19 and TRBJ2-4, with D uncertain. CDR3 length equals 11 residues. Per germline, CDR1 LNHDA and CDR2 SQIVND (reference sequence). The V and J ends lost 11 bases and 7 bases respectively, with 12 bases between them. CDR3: CASYMGNIQYF. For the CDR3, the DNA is TGTGCCTCATACATGGGGAACATTCAGTACTTC.

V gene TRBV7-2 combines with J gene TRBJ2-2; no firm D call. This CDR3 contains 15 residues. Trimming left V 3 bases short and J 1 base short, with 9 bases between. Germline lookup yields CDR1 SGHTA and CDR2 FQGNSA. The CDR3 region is CASSLAPMNTGELFF. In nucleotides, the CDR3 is TGTGCCAGCAGCTTGGCTCCCATGAACACCGGGGAGCTGTTTTTT.

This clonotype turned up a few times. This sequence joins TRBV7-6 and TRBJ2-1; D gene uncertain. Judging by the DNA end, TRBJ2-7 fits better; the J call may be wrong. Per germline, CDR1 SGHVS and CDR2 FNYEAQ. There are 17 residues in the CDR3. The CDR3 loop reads CASSLYFVIGPSYEQYF. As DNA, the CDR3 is TGTGCCAGCAGCTTATATTTTGTTATAGGACCCTCCTACGAGCAGTACTTC.

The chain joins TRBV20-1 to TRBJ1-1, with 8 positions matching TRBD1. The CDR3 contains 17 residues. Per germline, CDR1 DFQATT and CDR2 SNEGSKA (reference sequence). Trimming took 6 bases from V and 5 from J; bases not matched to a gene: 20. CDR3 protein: CSAFFFQGAKGLTEAFF. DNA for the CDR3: TGCAGTGCCTTCTTCTTTCAGGGGGCGAAGGGATTGACTGAAGCTTTCTTT.

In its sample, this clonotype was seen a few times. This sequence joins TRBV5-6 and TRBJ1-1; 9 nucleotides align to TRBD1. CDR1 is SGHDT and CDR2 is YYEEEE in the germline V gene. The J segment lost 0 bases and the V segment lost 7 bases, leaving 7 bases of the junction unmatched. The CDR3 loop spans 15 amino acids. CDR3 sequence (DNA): TGTGCCAGCTTACAGGGGGCGGACATGAACACTGAAGCTTTCTTT. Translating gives CASLQGADMNTEAFF.

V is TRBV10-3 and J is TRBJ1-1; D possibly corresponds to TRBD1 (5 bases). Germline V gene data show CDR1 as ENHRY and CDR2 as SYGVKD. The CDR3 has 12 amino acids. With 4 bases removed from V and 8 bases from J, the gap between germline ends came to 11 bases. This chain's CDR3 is CAISVIGEEAFF. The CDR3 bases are TGTGCCATCAGTGTTATAGGGGAGGAAGCTTTCTTT.

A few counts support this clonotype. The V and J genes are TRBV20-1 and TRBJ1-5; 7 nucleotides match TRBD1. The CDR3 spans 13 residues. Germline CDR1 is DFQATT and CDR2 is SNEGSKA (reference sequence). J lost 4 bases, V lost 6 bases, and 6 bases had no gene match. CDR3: CSAKTGWNQPQHF. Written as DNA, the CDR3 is TGCAGTGCCAAGACAGGGTGGAATCAGCCCCAGCATTTT.